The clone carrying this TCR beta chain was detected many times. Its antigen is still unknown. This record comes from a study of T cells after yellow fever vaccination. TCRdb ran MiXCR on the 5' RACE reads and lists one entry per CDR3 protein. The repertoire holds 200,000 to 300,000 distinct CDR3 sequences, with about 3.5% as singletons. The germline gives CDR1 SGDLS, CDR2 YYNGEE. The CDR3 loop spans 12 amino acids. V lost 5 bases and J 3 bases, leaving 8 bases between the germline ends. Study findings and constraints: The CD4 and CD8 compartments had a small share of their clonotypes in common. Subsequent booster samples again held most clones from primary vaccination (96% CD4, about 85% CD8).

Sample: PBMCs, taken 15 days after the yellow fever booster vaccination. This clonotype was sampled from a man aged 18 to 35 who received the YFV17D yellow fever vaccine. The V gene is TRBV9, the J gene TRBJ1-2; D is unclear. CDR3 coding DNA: TGTGCCAGCAGAGGCATCGACTATGGCTACACCTTC. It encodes CASRGIDYGYTF. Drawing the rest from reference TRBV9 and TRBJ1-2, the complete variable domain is DSGVTQTPKHLITATGQRVTLRCSPRSGDLSVYWYQQSLDQGLQFLIQYYNGEERAKGNILERFSAQQFPDLHSELNLSSLELGDSALYFCASRGIDYGYTFGSGTRLTVV.